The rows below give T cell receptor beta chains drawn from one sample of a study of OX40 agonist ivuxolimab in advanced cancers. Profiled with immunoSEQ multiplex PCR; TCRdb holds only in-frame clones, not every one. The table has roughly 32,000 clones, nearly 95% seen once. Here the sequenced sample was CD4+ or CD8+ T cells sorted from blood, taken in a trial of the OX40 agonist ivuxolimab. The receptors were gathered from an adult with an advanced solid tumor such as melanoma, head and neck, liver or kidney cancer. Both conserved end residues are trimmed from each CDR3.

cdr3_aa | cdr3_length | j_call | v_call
ASSLQGDQPQH | 11 | TRBJ1-5 | TRBV7-8
ASSFNRALETQY | 12 | TRBJ2-5 | TRBV7-2
AWSPRGTSGNTQY | 13 | TRBJ2-3 | TRBV30
ASRKVTGTDTQY | 12 | TRBJ2-3 | TRBV6-1
ASNPVGTKRGQF | 12 | TRBJ2-1 | TRBV19
AWTAGTRSGNTIY | 13 | TRBJ1-3 | TRBV30
ASSLQEGPELF | 11 | TRBJ2-2 | TRBV7-3
ASSLAGGRETQY | 12 | TRBJ2-5 | TRBV5-8
ASSLRGFDDEQY | 12 | TRBJ2-7 | TRBV5-4
ASSFLAGGETQY | 12 | TRBJ2-5 | TRBV5-5
ASRAGLALYNEQF | 13 | TRBJ2-1 | TRBV6-5
ASTPDPDEQF | 10 | TRBJ2-1 | TRBV6-5
ASSFLGSSGGRGDTQY | 16 | TRBJ2-3 | TRBV5-6
ASSFTGQNFNGYT | 13 | TRBJ1-2 | TRBV11-1
ASIQGAQRRTEAF | 13 | TRBJ1-1 | TRBV28
AWRLERENEQF | 11 | TRBJ2-1 | TRBV30
ASSWTGATTDTQY | 13 | TRBJ2-3 | TRBV5-6
ASSMGQSNQPQH | 12 | TRBJ1-5 | TRBV7-2
ASSFGGTRPYNEQF | 14 | TRBJ2-1 | TRBV5-4
SVEMVRPGGYT | 11 | TRBJ1-2 | TRBV29-1
ASSQRTGSTASYT | 13 | TRBJ1-2 | TRBV5-4
ASSTTGSSNEKLF | 13 | TRBJ1-4 | TRBV6-5
ASSPRQGGSYEQY | 13 | TRBJ2-7 | TRBV9
ASSPRRTGNTIY | 12 | TRBJ1-3 | TRBV7-9
ASSPGQGTDTEAF | 13 | TRBJ1-1 | TRBV6-6
ASSKATRVDTQY | 12 | TRBJ2-3 | TRBV21-1
ASSLGQYNEQF | 11 | TRBJ2-1 | TRBV7-9
ASSRTSGGSYEQY | 13 | TRBJ2-7 | TRBV7-2
ASSLGVRNSPLH | 12 | TRBJ1-6 | TRBV11-2
ASRDGRSSTDTQY | 13 | TRBJ2-3 | TRBV5-1
ASSRTGAGETQY | 12 | TRBJ2-5 | TRBV7-2
ASSQDAGNEQF | 11 | TRBJ2-1 | TRBV4-2
ASSTGGNQPQH | 11 | TRBJ1-5 | TRBV7-8
ASSIQGAGNSPLH | 13 | TRBJ1-6 | TRBV27
ASSGTGGSHQPQH | 13 | TRBJ1-5 | TRBV19
AWSAQTGSRTEAF | 13 | TRBJ1-1 | TRBV30
ASSFVSGANVLT | 12 | TRBJ2-6 | TRBV28
ATSTPEAGVGNEQF | 14 | TRBJ2-1 | TRBV15
AFQPQETQY | 9 | TRBJ2-5 | TRBV30
ASSRQGAGNIQY | 12 | TRBJ2-4 | TRBV7-2
ASSLAGPGDNEQF | 13 | TRBJ2-1 | TRBV7-2
AWGDRDPGELF | 11 | TRBJ2-2 | TRBV30
ASRTPQGAKSEAF | 13 | TRBJ1-1 | TRBV28
ASSMNRGITEAF | 12 | TRBJ1-1 | TRBV19
ASSAVNYGYT | 10 | TRBJ1-2 | TRBV28
ATSRMDSKNIQY | 12 | TRBJ2-4 | TRBV15
AISPTGTEQF | 10 | TRBJ2-1 | TRBV10-3
ASSFNRVTEAF | 11 | TRBJ1-1 | TRBV11-3
ASSHGSLPGYT | 11 | TRBJ1-2 | TRBV7-8
ASSSRVGVSTDTQY | 14 | TRBJ2-3 | TRBV5-4
ASRPTAALNQPQH | 13 | TRBJ1-5 | TRBV5-1
ASSLTSGTNTGELF | 14 | TRBJ2-2 | TRBV5-1
ASSEEQWSYEQY | 12 | TRBJ2-7 | TRBV6-1